The clone carrying this T cell receptor (beta chain) came up once. The record originates from a study of blood T cells in healthy people across ages. A second roughly 7 to 12 cycle PCR used barcoded and J-beta primers. Each CDR3 protein gets one entry after TCRdb re-called the 5' RACE reads with MiXCR. The repertoire holds under 950,000 distinct CDR3 sequences, with about a fifth as singletons. Germline CDR1 MDHEN, CDR2 SYDVKM. The CDR3 is 15 amino acids. Trimming removed 6 bases at V and 6 bases at J, with 15 bases between. The rearrangement uses TRBV28 and TRBJ1-6; D gene uncertain. The receptor was isolated from a man in his 70s in good health. Sequencing input: blood. CDR3 region: CASRTPGRSNSPLHF. CDR3 sequence (DNA): TGTGCCAGCAGAACACCCGGGAGGAGTAATTCACCCCTCCACTTT.